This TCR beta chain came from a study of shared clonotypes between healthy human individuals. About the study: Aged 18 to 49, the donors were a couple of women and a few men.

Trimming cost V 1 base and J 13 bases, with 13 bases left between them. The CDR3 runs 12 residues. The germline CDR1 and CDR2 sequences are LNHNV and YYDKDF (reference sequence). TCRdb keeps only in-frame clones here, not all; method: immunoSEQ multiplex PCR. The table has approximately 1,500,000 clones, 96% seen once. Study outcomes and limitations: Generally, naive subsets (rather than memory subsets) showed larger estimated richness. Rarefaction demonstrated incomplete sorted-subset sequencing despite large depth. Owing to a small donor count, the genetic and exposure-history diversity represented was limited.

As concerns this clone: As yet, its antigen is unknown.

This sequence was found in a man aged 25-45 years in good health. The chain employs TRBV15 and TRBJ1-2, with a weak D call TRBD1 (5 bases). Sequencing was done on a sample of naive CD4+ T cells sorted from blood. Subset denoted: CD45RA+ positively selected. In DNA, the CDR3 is TGTGCCACCAGCAGAGGACAGAGCCCTCTCACCTTC. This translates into CATSRGQSPLTF.